The text below deals with one TCR beta chain. Antigen specificity is unknown. Documented treatment: roughly 19 received Ad26.COV2.S at low or high dose, single or two shots; about 5 received placebo; per-sample allocation not given. Collection of the samples took place on day 63 after the first injection of vaccine or placebo. Profiling relied on immunoSEQ multiplex PCR, and the TCRdb table lists in-frame clones only, not all of them. The table records hundreds of thousands of clones, 85% to 90% of them present only once. The data are from a study of Ad26.COV2.S vaccination and SARS-CoV-2 variants. Study context: Donor got 5x10^10 or 1x10^11 viral particles of Ad26.COV2.S.

Study findings and constraints: Possible underestimation of total T cell responses by the TCR breadth and depth analyses was noted. While placebo recipients had lower spike-specific TCR breadth, vaccine recipients had more.

Germline assignment: CDR1 KGHSH and CDR2 LQKENI. The CDR3 length is 14 residues. The J segment lost 5 bases and the V segment lost 6 bases, leaving 5 bases of the junction unmatched. The receptor was derived from a person aged 18-60 years who received the Ad26.COV2.S COVID-19 vaccine or a placebo. Sequencing was performed on peripheral blood, taken in a trial of Ad26.COV2.S vaccine versus placebo. J is TRBJ2-4 and V is TRBV18; 9 bases agree with TRBD1. The DNA for the CDR3 is TGTGCCAGCTCCCCCGGGACAGGGCAAAACATTCAGTACTTC. Its protein is CASSPGTGQNIQYF.